One sample yielded the 20 T cell receptor beta chains listed below, sequenced in a study of blood T cell repertoires in COVID-19. Repertoires were generated with immunoSEQ multiplex PCR, while TCRdb's copy carries only in-frame clones and drops some. This sample has 87,000 or so clones, with around nine tenths found just once. Sequenced sample: peripheral blood. The receptors here all came from a man older than 75 with acute or convalescent COVID-19.

Only one count was recorded for this clone. The chain is built from TRBV2 and TRBJ2-7; D unresolved. The CDR3 is made up of 11 amino acids. CDR1 is SNHLY and CDR2 is FYNNEI in the germline V gene. V gave up 9 bases and J gave up 6 bases, with 12 bases separating them. The CDR3 nucleotides read TGTGCCAGTTTAGTAATCGGCGAGCAGTACTTC. Protein sequence: CASLVIGEQYF.

This chain links TRBV25-1 with TRBJ1-1; 9 positions agree with TRBD1. CDR3 size: 13 residues. Germline CDR1 MGHDK, CDR2 SYGVNS. With 7 bases clipped from V and 4 bases from J, the junction kept 4 bases outside the gene matches. The CDR3 loop reads CASTQGAGTEAFF. In DNA form, the CDR3 reads TGTGCCAGCACACAGGGGGCAGGCACTGAAGCTTTCTTT.

The V call is TRBV28, the J call TRBJ1-5; 10 bases line up with TRBD1. Germline CDR1 and CDR2: MDHEN and SYDVKM. The V segment lost 4 bases and the J segment 5 bases; nucleotides outside the gene matches: 14. The CDR3 has 18 residues. The CDR3 region is CASSSSGERDRGYQPQHF. For the CDR3, the DNA is TGTGCCAGCAGTTCGTCTGGTGAGAGGGACAGGGGTTATCAGCCCCAGCATTTT.

This chain links TRBV11-3 with TRBJ2-5; 8 bases map to TRBD2. Losses at the gene ends were 6 bases for V and 9 bases for J; bases not matched to a gene: 12. Germline V gene lookup returns CDR1 SGHNT and CDR2 YENEEA. The CDR3 is 14 residues long. The CDR3 is CASRDSGAPRSQYF. For the CDR3, the DNA is TGTGCCAGCAGGGATAGCGGGGCCCCTAGGTCCCAGTACTTC.

This clone was detected only once. CDR3 nucleotide sequence: TGTGCCAGCTCACCGGGCAGACAGGGGGTGCAAGAGACCCAGTACTTC. It translates to CASSPGRQGVQETQYF. The chain has TRBV18 and TRBJ2-5; 9 bases are a match to TRBD1. The CDR3 runs to 16 residues. Germline CDR1 is KGHSH and CDR2 is LQKENI. J lost 2 bases, V lost 3 bases, and 7 bases had no gene match.

The gene calls are TRBV29-1 and TRBJ2-4; 7 bases agree with TRBD1. There are 12 residues in the CDR3. The junction had 7 bases not matched to a gene; V was cut back by 7 bases and J by 7 bases. Germline CDR1 SQVTM, CDR2 ANQGSEA. CDR3 sequence (DNA): TGCAGCGCTTTACAGGGGAACAACATTCAGTACTTC. This encodes CSALQGNNIQYF.

This chain uses TRBV7-9 with TRBJ2-3, with no clear D. The germline V gene has CDR1 SEHNR and CDR2 FQNEAQ (reference sequence). The CDR3 contains 15 residues. V was pared by 5 bases and J by 2 bases, with 14 bases between. CDR3 coding DNA: TGTGCCAGCAGCCCGGTGCTGGGCCCCACAGATACGCAGTATTTT. Encoded protein: CASSPVLGPTDTQYF. The full variable domain, with the rest looked up from reference TRBV7-9 and TRBJ2-3, is DTGVSQNPRHKITKRGQNVTFRCDPISEHNRLYWYRQTLGQGPEFLTYFQNEAQLEKSRLLSDRFSAERPKGSFSTLEIQRTEQGDSAMYLCASSPVLGPTDTQYFGPGTRLTVL.

The chain couples TRBV19 to TRBJ1-4; 9 bases match TRBD1. With V trimmed by 5 bases and J by 7 bases, 8 bases remained unmatched. This CDR3 is built from 15 residues. The germline V gene encodes CDR1 LNHDA and CDR2 SQIVND (reference sequence). CDR3 in amino acids: CASSAAGTGREKLFF. In DNA, the CDR3 is TGTGCCAGTAGTGCAGCAGGGACAGGGCGTGAAAAACTGTTTTTT.

The chain carries TRBV25-1 and TRBJ1-4; maybe TRBD1 (5 bases). In germline, CDR1 is MGHDK, CDR2 SYGVNS. Trimming took off 0 bases at V and 8 bases at J, with 16 bases between the two ends. CDR3 length equals 16 residues. The CDR3 is CASSEYGGVVDEKLFF. Written as DNA, the CDR3 is TGTGCCAGCAGTGAATATGGGGGGGTTGTGGACGAAAAACTGTTTTTT.

The genes are TRBV4-3 and TRBJ2-1, with 8 bases lining up with TRBD2. Looked up from germline, CDR1 is LGHNA and CDR2 is YSLEER. The length of the CDR3 is 19 residues. The ends lost 1 base at V and 1 base at J; junction bases unmatched: 12. The CDR3 coding sequence is TGCGCCAGCAGCCAAGCCTCGAGGATAGCGGGGTTATCCTACAATGAGCAGTTCTTC. Amino acids: CASSQASRIAGLSYNEQFF.

This clone was recorded once. This chain links TRBV11-2 with TRBJ1-1; a weak D match, TRBD1 (6 bases). CDR1 SGHAT and CDR2 FQNNGV come from the germline V gene. V was shortened by 5 bases and J by 4 bases, with 17 bases between the two germline ends. The CDR3 runs 15 residues. The CDR3 is CASSGTGGAATEAFF. Written as DNA, the CDR3 is TGTGCCAGCAGCGGGACTGGGGGGGCCGCCACTGAAGCTTTCTTT.

The rearrangement uses TRBV6-2 or TRBV6-3 and TRBJ2-1, with 10 bases that match TRBD2. Germline loops: CDR1 MNHEY, CDR2 SVGEGT. The ends lost 2 bases at V and 2 bases at J; junction bases unmatched: 3. This CDR3 spans 16 amino acids. Here the CDR3 DNA reads TGTGCCAGCAGTTACACCAGCGGGAGGGCCTACAATGAGCAGTTCTTC. It encodes CASSYTSGRAYNEQFF.

J is TRBJ1-6 and V is TRBV2, with D perhaps TRBD1 (5 bases). Germline V lookup: CDR1 SNHLY, CDR2 FYNNEI. CDR3 length equals 13 residues. Trimming removed 8 bases from V and 7 bases from J, with 12 bases in between. CDR3 sequence (DNA): TGTGCCAGCCTGCAGGGCCTAAATTCACCCCTCCACTTT. Translated, it gives CASLQGLNSPLHF.

The chain uses TRBV19 and TRBJ1-6; TRBD1 is a possible D gene (5 bases). V dropped 0 bases and J dropped 9 bases, with 6 bases sitting between them. This CDR3 region has 13 residues. Germline CDR1 LNHDA, CDR2 SQIVND (reference sequence). The CDR3 DNA reads TGTGCCAGTAGTATAGATCAGGGTTCACCCCTCCACTTT. Protein sequence: CASSIDQGSPLHF.

This clone was picked up one time. The V and J genes are TRBV6-1 and TRBJ2-5; tentative D call: TRBD1 (6 bases). The CDR3 runs to 15 residues. Germline V gene lookup returns CDR1 MNHNS and CDR2 SASEGT. V lost 0 bases and J 4 bases, leaving 12 bases between the germline ends. CDR3 in amino acids: CASSEAGARGETQYF. As DNA, the CDR3 is TGTGCCAGCAGTGAAGCGGGGGCGCGTGGAGAGACCCAGTACTTC.

The chain employs TRBV7-2 and TRBJ2-1; no clear D. The CDR3 is made up of 13 amino acids. The germline V gene has CDR1 SGHTA and CDR2 FQGNSA. With 0 bases removed from V and 8 bases from J, the gap between germline ends came to 8 bases. CDR3: CASSLAGPHEQFF. The CDR3 nucleotides are TGTGCCAGCAGCTTAGCGGGCCCCCATGAGCAGTTCTTC.

This chain connects TRBV9 to TRBJ2-1; tentative D call: TRBD1 (5 bases). Trimming took off 4 bases at V and 0 bases at J, with 11 bases between the two ends. Germline V gene lookup returns CDR1 SGDLS and CDR2 YYNGEE. This CDR3 has 15 residues. The CDR3 spells CASSPVGDSYNEQFF. CDR3 nucleotides: TGTGCCAGCAGCCCGGTAGGGGACTCCTACAATGAGCAGTTCTTC. Using reference TRBV9 and TRBJ2-1 for the parts outside the CDR3, the full variable domain is DSGVTQTPKHLITATGQRVTLRCSPRSGDLSVYWYQQSLDQGLQFLIQYYNGEERAKGNILERFSAQQFPDLHSELNLSSLELGDSALYFCASSPVGDSYNEQFFGPGTRLTVL.

The CDR3 loop reads CASGALQGKETQYF. DNA of the CDR3: TGTGCCAGCGGAGCCCTACAGGGTAAAGAGACCCAGTACTTC. The V gene is TRBV6-5, the J gene TRBJ2-5; D is possibly TRBD1 (6 bases). V lost 8 bases to trimming and J lost 3 bases, with 16 bases between them. The V gene's germline CDR1 is MNHEY and CDR2 SVGAGI. The CDR3 consists of 14 residues.

V gene TRBV5-6 combines with J gene TRBJ1-5; TRBD1 aligns across 9 bases. Trimming at V came to 0 bases and at J to 7 bases, leaving 5 bases not matched to a gene. The CDR3 runs to 15 residues. Germline assignment: CDR1 SGHDT and CDR2 YYEEEE. CDR3 region: CASSLGDRAGQPQHF. CDR3 coding DNA: TGTGCCAGCAGCTTGGGGGACAGGGCGGGGCAGCCCCAGCATTTT.

The sample holds one count of this clone. The V gene is TRBV3-1 (or the pseudogene TRBV3-2), the J gene TRBJ2-1; 7 bases are a match to TRBD2. The CDR3 contains 16 residues. J was trimmed by 1 base and V by 4 bases; bases with no gene match: 7. Germline V gene sequence: CDR1 LGHDT, CDR2 YNNKEL (reference sequence). The CDR3 here is CASSPTSTWSYNEQFF. CDR3 nucleotides: TGTGCCAGCAGCCCGACTAGCACGTGGTCCTACAATGAGCAGTTCTTC.